The subject of this entry is one TCR beta chain. Authors' analysis steps: Amplified reference gene primers provided the basis for estimating nucleated cell counts. The method was immunoSEQ multiplex PCR; TCRdb's version includes in-frame clones alone and lacks a portion of them. D and trimming were read from the DNA, whereas the V and J calls and clone size are those reported in that table. The repertoire includes fewer than 350,000 clones, 65% to 90% of them detected once, and under 3% sits in the top ten. These data originate in a study of blood T cell repertoires in COVID-19. Across the study: Collection of acute and convalescent COVID-19 samples took place in the United States, Italy and Spain.

CDR3 size: 18 residues. J lost 0 bases, V lost 5 bases, and 12 bases had no gene match. The TCR was taken from a woman in her sixties or seventies with active or convalescent COVID-19. This chain links TRBV23-1 with TRBJ2-2; 7 nucleotides match TRBD1. TRBV23-1 is marked as an open reading frame, function uncertain. Sequences were obtained from peripheral blood. CDR3 coding DNA: TGCGCCAGCAGTGGGGACAGTGCCTTCCGAGCGAACACCGGGGAGCTGTTTTTT. It encodes CASSGDSAFRANTGELFF.